Detailed here is one TCR beta chain. Antigen specificity is unknown. The data are from a study of beta chain features in type 1 diabetes. Broader study findings: Researchers reported that naive, central memory and Treg TCRB repertoires appeared more similar in patients than in healthy donors. All four CD4+ subsets from Type 1 diabetes patients carried moderately but significantly shorter TCRB CDR3s.

Researchers reported sorting CD4+ naive, central memory, regulatory and stem cell-like memory cells via CD45RO/CCR7/CD25/CD127/CD95/CD27. The entirety of the isolated RNA underwent reverse transcription, so expressed TCRB transcripts were sequenced. Naive, central memory and regulatory T cell samples averaged about 3.57 million immunoSEQ reads each. Measured with immunoSEQ multiplex PCR; TCRdb has only the in-frame clones, and not every one. The repertoire holds 140,000 to 150,000 clones, with around 51% as singletons. This CDR3 has 13 residues. Trimming removed 4 bases at V and 3 bases at J, with 12 bases between. Germline loops: CDR1 SQVTM, CDR2 ANQGSEA.

Sequencing input: Tregs from blood. The chain is built from TRBV29-1 and TRBJ1-1; D is possibly TRBD1 (6 bases). This sequence originates from a man younger than 35 in good health. Here the CDR3 DNA reads TGCAGCGTTGGATTCCGGACAGACACTGAAGCTTTCTTT. Translated, it gives CSVGFRTDTEAFF.